This T cell receptor beta chain was recovered during a study of control samples from healthy donors and cancer patients. Repertoires were generated with immunoSEQ multiplex PCR, while TCRdb's copy carries only in-frame clones and drops some. The sample consists of roughly 140,000 clones, 85% to 95% of them appearing once. The CDR3 is 14 residues long. The J segment lost 4 bases and the V segment lost 5 bases, leaving 5 bases of the junction unmatched. Germline CDR1 is MNHEY and CDR2 is SMNVEV (reference sequence). The V and J genes are TRBV27 and TRBJ1-1; 9 bases line up with TRBD1. The sample consisted of blood. The clonotype comes from a man aged 45-65 years in good health. The CDR3 DNA reads TGTGCCAGCAGTCCGGACAGGGGCTTCACTGAAGCTTTCTTT. Its translation is CASSPDRGFTEAFF.